A selection of T cell receptor beta chains follows, all from one sample in a study of response to subunit inactivated influenza vaccine. A single record per CDR3 protein comes from TCRdb applying MiXCR to the RT-PCR reads. The sample holds more than 550,000 distinct CDR3 sequences, about 10% seen once. The sample was PBMCs from blood, taken on the day of vaccination. The source of these receptors is a man between 50 and 59 years old who received an inactivated influenza vaccine. CDR3s include the opening cysteine and the closing phenylalanine or tryptophan. The order of the fields is D gene, clone size, V gene, J gene, CDR3 DNA, CDR3 protein. A D gene is named only where the DNA matches it firmly. Part of the rows lack a size; the others show once, few, many or a class for expanded clones.

D gene: TRBD2
clone size: -
V gene: TRBV5-1
J gene: TRBJ2-7
CDR3 DNA: TGCGCCAGCAGCTTGGGTGAACTAGCGGGAGTCGATGGGCAGTACTTC
CDR3 protein: CASSLGELAGVDGQYF

D gene: -
clone size: -
V gene: TRBV20-1
J gene: TRBJ2-5
CDR3 DNA: TGCAGTGCTAGAGATCCCGCCGGGGAGCGCCAAGAGACCCAGTACTTC
CDR3 protein: CSARDPAGERQETQYF

D gene: -
clone size: many
V gene: TRBV25-1
J gene: TRBJ2-2
CDR3 DNA: TGTGCCAGCAGTGAGTACACCGGGGAGCTGTTTTTT
CDR3 protein: CASSEYTGELFF

D gene: TRBD2
clone size: -
V gene: TRBV24-1
J gene: TRBJ2-3
CDR3 DNA: TGTGCCACCGCTCCTAGCGGGAGTTCAGATACGCAGTATTTT
CDR3 protein: CATAPSGSSDTQYF

D gene: TRBD2
clone size: few
V gene: TRBV30
J gene: TRBJ2-3
CDR3 DNA: TGTGCCTGGAGTGTACTCGGGGGGGCCACAGATACGCAGTATTTT
CDR3 protein: CAWSVLGGATDTQYF

D gene: TRBD2
clone size: -
V gene: TRBV27
J gene: TRBJ2-2
CDR3 DNA: TGTGCCAGCAGTTTGAGCGGGAGGGTTACCGGGGAGCTGTTTTTT
CDR3 protein: CASSLSGRVTGELFF

D gene: -
clone size: many
V gene: TRBV29-1
J gene: TRBJ2-5
CDR3 DNA: TGCAGCGTTGGTGTTATCGGACAGGAGGGGACGGGAGAGACCCAGTACTTC
CDR3 protein: CSVGVIGQEGTGETQYF

D gene: -
clone size: few
V gene: TRBV3-1
J gene: TRBJ1-1
CDR3 DNA: TGTGCCAGCAGCCCGGGGTGGACTGAAGCTTTCTTT
CDR3 protein: CASSPGWTEAFF

D gene: -
clone size: few
V gene: TRBV20-1
J gene: TRBJ2-7
CDR3 DNA: TGCAGTGCTAGAGATCTGAGGGGGGGCGACGAGCAGTACTTC
CDR3 protein: CSARDLRGGDEQYF

D gene: -
clone size: -
V gene: TRBV4-3
J gene: TRBJ2-3
CDR3 DNA: TGCGCCAGCAGCCTACAAGGGGGGGGCGGCACAGATACGCAGTATTTT
CDR3 protein: CASSLQGGGGTDTQYF

D gene: -
clone size: -
V gene: TRBV20-1
J gene: TRBJ1-2
CDR3 DNA: TGCAGTACTTCCAGACCTGGAGGGAAAAGCAGCGGCTATGGCTACACCTTC
CDR3 protein: CSTSRPGGKSSGYGYTF

D gene: TRBD1
clone size: many
V gene: TRBV20-1
J gene: TRBJ2-5
CDR3 DNA: TGCAGTGCTAGAGGGGACAGGGTGAGAGAGACCCAGTACTTC
CDR3 protein: CSARGDRVRETQYF

D gene: -
clone size: few
V gene: TRBV18
J gene: TRBJ1-1
CDR3 DNA: TGTGCCAGCTCACCGCGCCAACATGGTGAAGCTTTCTTT
CDR3 protein: CASSPRQHGEAFF

D gene: -
clone size: few
V gene: TRBV11-2
J gene: TRBJ1-4
CDR3 DNA: TGTGCCAGCAGCTTTTCGACAGCAACTAATGAAAAACTGTTTTTT
CDR3 protein: CASSFSTATNEKLFF

D gene: TRBD1
clone size: few
V gene: TRBV6-1
J gene: TRBJ1-1
CDR3 DNA: TGTGCCAGCTACTCCAGGACAGGGGGCCTGGTCACTGAAGCTTTCTTT
CDR3 protein: CASYSRTGGLVTEAFF

D gene: TRBD1
clone size: few
V gene: TRBV10-3
J gene: TRBJ2-2
CDR3 DNA: TGTGCCATCAGGCCGGGACAGAGGTTCGGCTCGAACACCGGGGAGCTGTTTTTT
CDR3 protein: CAIRPGQRFGSNTGELFF

D gene: -
clone size: -
V gene: TRBV4-3
J gene: TRBJ1-2
CDR3 DNA: TGCGCCAGCAGCCAATACGGCGGAAACTTCTATGGCTACACCTTC
CDR3 protein: CASSQYGGNFYGYTF

D gene: TRBD2
clone size: -
V gene: TRBV20-1
J gene: TRBJ2-1
CDR3 DNA: TGCAGTGCCCCGTCGGGGAGGGTAGCTCCTTACAATGAGCAGTTCTTC
CDR3 protein: CSAPSGRVAPYNEQFF

D gene: TRBD2
clone size: -
V gene: TRBV27
J gene: TRBJ2-7
CDR3 DNA: TGTGCCAGCAAAACGGGGGGTAAAGAGCAGTACTTC
CDR3 protein: CASKTGGKEQYF

D gene: -
clone size: -
V gene: TRBV5-1
J gene: TRBJ2-1
CDR3 DNA: TGCACCAGCAGCTTGGTGGGGGGGGCCAATGAGCAGTTCTTC
CDR3 protein: CTSSLVGGANEQFF

D gene: TRBD2
clone size: few
V gene: TRBV4-2
J gene: TRBJ2-2
CDR3 DNA: TGTGCCAGCAGCCAAGAAGGGAGGGCGACCACCGGGGAGCTGTTTTTT
CDR3 protein: CASSQEGRATTGELFF

D gene: -
clone size: -
V gene: TRBV11-2
J gene: TRBJ1-1
CDR3 DNA: TGTGCCAGCAGCTTAGATCCACATGAAGCTTTCTTT
CDR3 protein: CASSLDPHEAFF

D gene: -
clone size: -
V gene: TRBV29-1
J gene: TRBJ2-1
CDR3 DNA: TGCAGCGTTGAACCCCGCGTGCTCTCCTACAATGAGCAGTTCTTC
CDR3 protein: CSVEPRVLSYNEQFF

D gene: TRBD2
clone size: many
V gene: TRBV19
J gene: TRBJ2-7
CDR3 DNA: TGTGCCAGTAGTCCTAGCGGAAGATCCTTCTACGAGCAGTACTTC
CDR3 protein: CASSPSGRSFYEQYF

D gene: TRBD2
clone size: few
V gene: TRBV20-1
J gene: TRBJ2-5
CDR3 DNA: TGCAGTGCTAGAGATCCTAGCGGGAGCCTGCAAGAGACCCAGTACTTC
CDR3 protein: CSARDPSGSLQETQYF

D gene: -
clone size: -
V gene: TRBV6-2/TRBV6-3
J gene: TRBJ1-4
CDR3 DNA: TGTGCCAGCAGTTACTCGACCAGGGCGGATGAAAAACTGTTTTTT
CDR3 protein: CASSYSTRADEKLFF

D gene: TRBD2
clone size: few
V gene: TRBV6-2/TRBV6-3
J gene: TRBJ2-7
CDR3 DNA: TGTGCCAGCAGTTACTCACATAGCGGGAGGGCCTACGAGCAGTACTTC
CDR3 protein: CASSYSHSGRAYEQYF

D gene: -
clone size: few
V gene: TRBV28
J gene: TRBJ2-1
CDR3 DNA: TGTGCCAGCAGAAAGACCGGGACAACCTTTATCGGGCAGTTCTTC
CDR3 protein: CASRKTGTTFIGQFF

D gene: TRBD2
clone size: -
V gene: TRBV12-3/TRBV12-4
J gene: TRBJ2-5
CDR3 DNA: TGTGCCAGCAGTTACGGCAACCGACTAGCGAAAGAGACCCAGTACTTC
CDR3 protein: CASSYGNRLAKETQYF

D gene: -
clone size: -
V gene: TRBV12-3/TRBV12-4
J gene: TRBJ2-1
CDR3 DNA: TGTGCCAGCAGTTTATCTGCCACTTACAATGAGCAGTTCTTC
CDR3 protein: CASSLSATYNEQFF

D gene: TRBD1
clone size: few
V gene: TRBV5-1
J gene: TRBJ2-5
CDR3 DNA: TGCGCCAGCAGCTGGACAGGTCAGGAGGAGACCCAGTACTTC
CDR3 protein: CASSWTGQEETQYF

D gene: -
clone size: -
V gene: TRBV28
J gene: TRBJ2-2
CDR3 DNA: TGTGCCAGCAGTTTATTCCGGACAGAGAACACCGGGGAGCTGTGTTTT
CDR3 protein: CASSLFRTENTGELCF

D gene: TRBD1
clone size: -
V gene: TRBV13
J gene: TRBJ1-1
CDR3 DNA: TGTGCCAGCAGCCCAGCGGACAGGGTCCGGAACACTGAAGCTTTCTTT
CDR3 protein: CASSPADRVRNTEAFF

D gene: -
clone size: few
V gene: TRBV10-3
J gene: TRBJ1-2
CDR3 DNA: TGTGCCATCAGCGCCGACACAAACTATGGCTACACCTTC
CDR3 protein: CAISADTNYGYTF

D gene: -
clone size: many
V gene: TRBV24-1
J gene: TRBJ2-5
CDR3 DNA: TGTGCCACCAGTGATTTATCTGGGGGACGAGAGACCCAGTACTTC
CDR3 protein: CATSDLSGGRETQYF

D gene: TRBD2
clone size: -
V gene: TRBV20-1
J gene: TRBJ2-2
CDR3 DNA: TGCAGTGCTATAAACCCCGGGACTAGCGACTACACCGGGGAGCTGTTTTTT
CDR3 protein: CSAINPGTSDYTGELFF

D gene: TRBD2
clone size: many
V gene: TRBV12-3/TRBV12-4
J gene: TRBJ2-1
CDR3 DNA: TGTGCCAGCAGTTTAGTCTTGCGGGGGTACAATGAGCAGTTCTTC
CDR3 protein: CASSLVLRGYNEQFF

D gene: -
clone size: -
V gene: TRBV6-1
J gene: TRBJ2-1
CDR3 DNA: TGTGCCAGCAGCCTTCCAACTAGAATCGGTGAGCAGTTCTTC
CDR3 protein: CASSLPTRIGEQFF

D gene: TRBD2
clone size: many
V gene: TRBV29-1
J gene: TRBJ2-1
CDR3 DNA: TGCAGTCTAGCGGGAGGGGTATACAATGAGCAGTTCTTC
CDR3 protein: CSLAGGVYNEQFF

D gene: -
clone size: many
V gene: TRBV5-1
J gene: TRBJ2-7
CDR3 DNA: TGCGCCAGCAGCCCCGGGACGGTCTCCTACGAGCAGTACTTC
CDR3 protein: CASSPGTVSYEQYF

D gene: -
clone size: many
V gene: TRBV29-1
J gene: TRBJ1-5
CDR3 DNA: TGCAGCGTTTCTCAGGGTCGGGGAGGTCAGCCCCAGCATTTT
CDR3 protein: CSVSQGRGGQPQHF

D gene: -
clone size: -
V gene: TRBV9
J gene: TRBJ2-1
CDR3 DNA: TGTGCCAGCAGCACAAACCCAACTGCTTTGAGCTCCTACAATGAGCAGTTCTTC
CDR3 protein: CASSTNPTALSSYNEQFF

D gene: -
clone size: few
V gene: TRBV6-2/TRBV6-3
J gene: TRBJ2-6
CDR3 DNA: TGTGCCAGCAGTTACTTTTCCCCTGGGGCCAACGTCCTGACTTTC
CDR3 protein: CASSYFSPGANVLTF

D gene: TRBD1
clone size: few
V gene: TRBV10-3
J gene: TRBJ2-5
CDR3 DNA: TGTGCCATCAGCAGGGGACAGGGAGAGACCCAGTACTTC
CDR3 protein: CAISRGQGETQYF

D gene: -
clone size: few
V gene: TRBV6-2/TRBV6-3
J gene: TRBJ2-1
CDR3 DNA: TGTGCCAGCAGCCCCCCGATGGGCAATGAGCAGTTCTTC
CDR3 protein: CASSPPMGNEQFF

D gene: -
clone size: many
V gene: TRBV7-2
J gene: TRBJ2-7
CDR3 DNA: TGTGCCACAAGGGGCGGGGCCCGCTACGAGCAGTACTTC
CDR3 protein: CATRGGARYEQYF

D gene: TRBD2
clone size: few
V gene: TRBV11-1
J gene: TRBJ2-3
CDR3 DNA: TGTGCCAGCAGCCGCACTAGCGGGAGGCCTCTCGGCACAGATACGCAGTATTTT
CDR3 protein: CASSRTSGRPLGTDTQYF

D gene: TRBD1
clone size: -
V gene: TRBV5-1
J gene: TRBJ2-2
CDR3 DNA: TGCGCCAGCAGCTTGCCCAGACAGGGTAACACCGGGGAGCTGTTTTTT
CDR3 protein: CASSLPRQGNTGELFF

D gene: -
clone size: -
V gene: TRBV20-1
J gene: TRBJ1-4
CDR3 DNA: TGCAGTGCCGGCCTTAATGAAAAACTGTTTTTT
CDR3 protein: CSAGLNEKLFF

D gene: TRBD1
clone size: -
V gene: TRBV20-1
J gene: TRBJ1-2
CDR3 DNA: TGCAGTGCTAGAGCGGGACAGGAAGTAAACACCTTC
CDR3 protein: CSARAGQEVNTF

D gene: -
clone size: -
V gene: TRBV9
J gene: TRBJ1-4
CDR3 DNA: TGTGCCAGCAGCGGACAGCCACTTGCAACTAATGAAAAACTGTTTTTT
CDR3 protein: CASSGQPLATNEKLFF